The 11 T cell receptor beta chains reported below all come from one sample, sequenced in a study of cytomegalovirus exposure and HLA in healthy donors. The PCR made use of 60 Vbeta and 13 Jbeta primers. TCRdb's table, derived via immunoSEQ multiplex PCR, lists solely in-frame clones and lacks some. The specimen's table records about 96,000 clones. Sequencing was performed on PBMCs. The origin of the receptors is a woman aged 25 to 45 in good health and CMV-seronegative.

This chain joins TRBV9 and TRBJ2-7; 9 bases fit TRBD2. Per the germline V gene, CDR1 is SGDLS and CDR2 is YYNGEE. The CDR3 is 15 amino acids. Losses at the gene ends were 0 bases for V and 2 bases for J; bases not matched to a gene: 3. The CDR3 DNA follows: TGTGCCAGCAGCGTAGGCTCTAGCGGGGCCTACGAGCAGTACTTC. Protein sequence: CASSVGSSGAYEQYF.

The chain uses TRBV5-1 and TRBJ1-1; no firm D call. The CDR3 is 12 residues long. V lost 3 bases to trimming and J lost 8 bases, with 11 bases between them. Germline V lookup: CDR1 SGHRS, CDR2 YFSETQ. CDR3 DNA: TGCGCCAGCAGCTCGGAGGGCGGCGAAGCTTTCTTT. It yields the protein CASSSEGGEAFF.

Details on this clone: The junction departs from germline at one end; a sequencing error may be responsible. The chain employs TRBV28 and TRBJ2-3, with 15 bases fitting TRBD2. CDR1 and CDR2 (germline): MDHEN, SYDVKM. The CDR3 runs to 11 residues. This CDR3 is CGTSGRDTQYF. As DNA, the CDR3 is TGCGGGACTAGCGGGAGGGATACGCAGTATTTT.

The chain has TRBV21-1 and TRBJ2-1; whether TRBD2, the table's D call, matches the DNA was not checked. TRBV21-1 is annotated as a pseudogene. The CDR3 is made up of 11 amino acids. The CDR3 reads CASSKRSEQFF. The CDR3 nucleotides are TGTGCCAGCAGCAAGAGAAGTGAGCAGTTCTTC.

The chain employs TRBV11-2 and TRBJ2-1, with a weak D call TRBD2 (6 bases). The CDR3 totals 15 residues. Germline V CDR1 and CDR2: SGHAT, FQNNGV. The V and J ends lost 1 base and 8 bases respectively, with 15 bases between them. CDR3 DNA: TGTGCCAGCAGCTTAGGCCAGGGAGGTATCGATGAGCAGTTCTTC. This translates into CASSLGQGGIDEQFF.

The chain uses TRBV15 and TRBJ2-1; 8 positions agree with TRBD1. Germline V gene sequence: CDR1 LNHNV, CDR2 YYDKDF (reference sequence). This CDR3 region has 15 residues. After removal of 5 bases from V and 2 bases from J, the junction contained 5 bases not matched to a gene. The CDR3 spells CATSLGQAPYNEQFF. The DNA for the CDR3 is TGTGCCACCAGCCTGGGACAGGCCCCCTACAATGAGCAGTTCTTC.

The chain joins TRBV5-4 to TRBJ2-3; D is uncertain. The germline CDR1 and CDR2 sequences are SGHNT and YYREEE (reference sequence). V dropped 1 base and J dropped 2 bases, with 8 bases sitting between them. CDR3 length equals 14 residues. The CDR3 bases are TGTGCCAGCAGCTTGAACCGGTTCACAGATACGCAGTATTTT. Protein: CASSLNRFTDTQYF. The entire variable domain, with the rest obtained from reference TRBV5-4 and TRBJ2-3, is as follows: ETGVTQSPTHLIKTRGQQVTLRCSSQSGHNTVSWYQQALGQGPQFIFQYYREEENGRGNFPPRFSGLQFPNYSSELNVNALELDDSALYLCASSLNRFTDTQYFGPGTRLTVL.

The chain recombines TRBV6-6 with TRBJ2-5, with a tentative D call TRBD1 (6 bases). Germline V CDR1 and CDR2: MNHNY, SVGAGI (reference sequence). V gave up 7 bases and J gave up 6 bases, with 18 bases separating them. This CDR3 is built from 14 residues. CDR3 loop: CASIVGALGKTQYF. CDR3 DNA: TGTGCCAGCATAGTGGGGGCCCTGGGGAAGACCCAGTACTTC.

The chain carries TRBV6-1 and TRBJ2-7; 7 nucleotides agree with TRBD2. With V trimmed by 7 bases and J by 1 base, 7 bases remained unmatched. CDR3 length: 14 residues. Germline V lookup: CDR1 MNHNS, CDR2 SASEGT. CDR3 protein: CASTPRGVSYEQYF. DNA for the CDR3: TGTGCCAGCACACCCCGGGGGGTTTCCTACGAGCAGTACTTC.

The V call is TRBV5-6, the J call TRBJ1-2; 7 bases map to TRBD1. Germline trimming cut 4 bases from V and 0 bases from J; bases unmatched to any gene: 0. The CDR3 loop spans 13 amino acids. Germline values: CDR1 SGHDT, CDR2 YYEEEE. In DNA form, the CDR3 reads TGTGCCAGCAGCACAGGGGCTAACTATGGCTACACCTTC. This codes for CASSTGANYGYTF. Full variable domain (outside the CDR3, taken from reference TRBV5-6 and TRBJ1-2): DAGVTQSPTHLIKTRGQQVTLRCSPKSGHDTVSWYQQALGQGPQFIFQYYEEEERQRGNFPDRFSGHQFPNYSSELNVNALLLGDSALYLCASSTGANYGYTFGSGTRLTVV.

This sequence joins TRBV21-1 and TRBJ2-7; the D call of TRBD1 is as the table states it, not checked on the DNA. TRBV21-1 corresponds to a pseudogene. This CDR3 spans 12 amino acids. The CDR3 DNA reads TGTGCCAGCAGCTCCCAGACCTACGAGCAGTACTTC. As protein: CASSSQTYEQYF.